This TCR gamma chain was recorded in a study of gamma delta lymphoproliferative disorders and STAT genes. Study-level background: The LymphoTrack Dx TCRG Assay amplified gamma chains from at least 50 ng of genomic DNA. The EuroClonality-NGS protocol was used to prepare delta libraries.

V shed 8 bases and J 3 bases; nucleotides not matched to a gene: 7. The CDR3 has 14 residues. TCRdb called clones anew from the multiplex PCR reads with CATT. The sample yields over 600 gamma-chain clones, 25% to 35% seen once. The receptor sequences were amplified from genomic DNA of peripheral blood mononuclear cells. Controls were healthy adult blood donors matched for age and sex. Concerning this clone: The protein that TCRdb holds for this DNA derives from a much larger clone and differs from the translated DNA at residue 7, which likely indicates a read error; the protein shown here is translated from the DNA.

The sequencing input was blood. The chain carries TRGV10 and TRGJP1. The J gene is not listed in TCRdb, so it was assigned here from a DNA match to germline. TRGV10 is recorded as an ORF, its role being uncertain. This clonotype originated in a human donor in good health. CDR3 in amino acids: CAAWVGATGWFKIF. The CDR3 DNA sequence: TGTGCTGCGTGGGTAGGGGCCACTGGTTGGTTCAAGATATTT.